Each of the 26 T cell receptor beta chains below was sequenced from the same sample in a study of beta chain features in type 1 diabetes. Their antigens are not known. The investigators reverse transcribed all of the isolated RNA, so they sequenced expressed TCRB transcripts. The method was immunoSEQ multiplex PCR; TCRdb's version includes in-frame clones alone and lacks a portion of them. The sample has 200,000 to 300,000 clones, 20% seen once; the top ten hold about 0.027%. Study observations and caveats: TCRB CDR3 length was moderately but significantly reduced in all four CD4+ subsets of Type 1 diabetes patients.

Material for sequencing was naive CD4+ T cells from blood. The receptors were gathered from a woman aged 40 to 50 with type 1 diabetes.

DNA for the CDR3: TGTGCCAGCAGCCGGGACAGTTCCGCAGCTGGGGCCAACGTCCTGACTTTC. Residues: CASSRDSSAAGANVLTF. The chain combines TRBV11-3 with TRBJ2-6, with TRBD1 matching 7 bases. This CDR3 has 17 residues. Germline V lookup: CDR1 SGHNT, CDR2 YENEEA. With V trimmed by 5 bases and J by 2 bases, 9 bases remained unmatched.

The chain employs TRBV7-9 and TRBJ1-2; D gene uncertain. The length of the CDR3 is 14 residues. CDR1 and CDR2 (germline): SEHNR, FQNEAQ (reference sequence). V gave up 5 bases and J gave up 2 bases, with 12 bases separating them. CDR3 residues: CASSEENGNYGYTF. CDR3 DNA sequence: TGTGCCAGCAGCGAGGAAAACGGGAACTATGGCTACACCTTC. The variable domain in full, completed from reference TRBV7-9 and TRBJ1-2, reads DTGVSQNPRHKITKRGQNVTFRCDPISEHNRLYWYRQTLGQGPEFLTYFQNEAQLEKSRLLSDRFSAERPKGSFSTLEIQRTEQGDSAMYLCASSEENGNYGYTFGSGTRLTVV.

The rearrangement links TRBV9 to TRBJ2-2, with 7 bases aligning to TRBD1. CDR1 SGDLS and CDR2 YYNGEE come from the germline V gene. The CDR3 sequence is 14 residues long. Unmatched junction bases numbered 4, after V lost 6 bases and J lost 2 bases. CDR3 region: CASKTGYNTGELFF. CDR3 sequence (DNA): TGTGCCAGCAAGACAGGGTACAACACCGGGGAGCTGTTTTTT.

In this sample, this clone turned up a few times. This chain joins TRBV29-1 and TRBJ1-3; 7 bases match TRBD1. The CDR3 runs 13 residues. V dropped 2 bases and J dropped 4; count of bases not matched to a gene: 2. The germline V gene encodes CDR1 SQVTM and CDR2 ANQGSEA. The CDR3 is CSVETGVGNTIYF. The CDR3 bases are TGCAGCGTTGAAACAGGGGTAGGAAACACCATATATTTT.

The chain employs TRBV28 and TRBJ1-2; TRBD1 aligns across 7 bases. CDR1 MDHEN and CDR2 SYDVKM come from the germline V gene. The CDR3 runs to 16 residues. Trimming cost V 2 bases and J 4 bases; bases outside gene matches: 10. This CDR3 reads CASSLGGGNPSYGYTF. The CDR3 nucleotides are TGTGCCAGCAGTTTAGGAGGGGGCAATCCGTCCTATGGCTACACCTTC.

This chain connects TRBV7-9 to TRBJ2-1; possible D gene TRBD2, 7 bases. Germline-derived CDR1 and CDR2 are SEHNR and FQNEAQ (reference sequence). V gave up 2 bases and J gave up 4 bases, with 15 bases separating them. CDR3 length: 16 residues. CDR3: CASSLRGGGRYNEQFF. The CDR3 region has the DNA TGTGCCAGCAGCTTACGTGGGGGGGGCAGATACAATGAGCAGTTCTTC. Full variable domain (outside the CDR3, taken from reference TRBV7-9 and TRBJ2-1): DTGVSQNPRHKITKRGQNVTFRCDPISEHNRLYWYRQTLGQGPEFLTYFQNEAQLEKSRLLSDRFSAERPKGSFSTLEIQRTEQGDSAMYLCASSLRGGGRYNEQFFGPGTRLTVL.

This clone was detected only a few times. This sequence joins TRBV9 and TRBJ1-5, with 10 bases matching TRBD1. The CDR3 runs 14 residues. In germline, CDR1 is SGDLS, CDR2 YYNGEE. V trimming: 0 bases; J trimming: 6 bases; junction bases outside the gene matches: 0. The CDR3 spells CASSVGDRGQPQHF. The CDR3 DNA reads TGTGCCAGCAGCGTAGGGGACAGGGGTCAGCCCCAGCATTTT.

The genes are TRBV7-2 and TRBJ2-4; possible D gene TRBD2, 5 bases. The CDR3 has 14 residues. Germline CDR1 SGHTA, CDR2 FQGNSA. V was cut by 3 bases and J by 7 bases, with 13 bases left in between. In DNA, the CDR3 is TGTGCCAGCAGCTTGGAGTTTCGGAGGAACATTCAGTACTTC. This gives the protein CASSLEFRRNIQYF.

J is TRBJ2-1 and V is TRBV5-5; unclear D gene. Germline V CDR1 and CDR2: SGHKS, YYEKEE (reference sequence). The CDR3 has 15 amino acids. The ends were cut back, 3 bases at V and 4 bases at J, with 14 bases in the middle. The CDR3 coding sequence is TGTGCCAGCAGCTCGACTGGATCTCTTTACAATGAGCAGTTCTTC. It specifies CASSSTGSLYNEQFF.

The chain has TRBV28 and TRBJ1-5; D is perhaps TRBD1 (6 bases). Germline CDR1 and CDR2: MDHEN and SYDVKM. The CDR3 sequence is 12 residues long. The ends were cut back, 7 bases at V and 5 bases at J, with 9 bases in the middle. The CDR3 protein is CASTTGYQPQHF. The CDR3 bases are TGTGCCAGCACGACAGGCTATCAGCCCCAGCATTTT.

The J gene is TRBJ2-4, the V gene TRBV7-2, with D possibly TRBD2 on 5 matching bases. Germline V gene data show CDR1 as SGHTA and CDR2 as FQGNSA. The CDR3 runs to 13 residues. V was clipped by 2 bases and J by 7 bases, with 9 bases between them. Written as DNA, the CDR3 is TGTGCCAGCAGCTTACCCCCGGGGAACATTCAGTACTTC. Protein: CASSLPPGNIQYF.

The chain couples TRBV28 to TRBJ2-1; 8 bases are shared with TRBD2. This CDR3 spans 16 amino acids. CDR1 and CDR2 from the germline V gene are MDHEN and SYDVKM. Trimming cost V 2 bases and J 2 bases; bases outside gene matches: 5. CDR3: CASSLLAGGTYNEQFF. The CDR3 DNA follows: TGTGCCAGCAGTTTACTAGCGGGTGGGACCTACAATGAGCAGTTCTTC.

This clone has a handful of counts. The chain has TRBV10-3 and TRBJ2-5, with 7 bases identical to TRBD1. Per germline, CDR1 ENHRY and CDR2 SYGVKD. J gave up 6 bases and V 6 bases, and 16 bases lay outside the gene matches. This CDR3 is built from 16 residues. CDR3 residues: CAISGGTEGREQTQYF. Written as DNA, the CDR3 is TGTGCCATCAGCGGTGGGACAGAAGGAAGGGAACAGACCCAGTACTTC.

This clone was picked up a small number of times. CDR3 in amino acids: CASSLWRAHNEQFF. CDR3 DNA: TGTGCCAGCAGCTTATGGCGGGCCCACAATGAGCAGTTCTTC. V is TRBV7-3 and J is TRBJ2-1, with D perhaps TRBD2 (5 bases). The germline CDR1 and CDR2 sequences are SGHTA and FQGTGA. The CDR3 contains 14 residues. V was cut by 2 bases and J by 5 bases, with 10 bases left in between.

The J gene is TRBJ1-2, the V gene TRBV28, with D unclear. The CDR3 consists of 16 residues. V was cut by 4 bases and J by 8 bases, with 23 bases left in between. Per germline, CDR1 MDHEN and CDR2 SYDVKM. In nucleotides, the CDR3 is TGTGCCAGCAGTTCTCTTATCGTTGACCGCGGAGGCGGCTACACCTTC. Translated: CASSSLIVDRGGGYTF.

There are a few counts of this clone. This rearrangement joins TRBV30 to TRBJ2-3; tentatively, D is TRBD2 (6 bases). CDR1 is GTSNPN and CDR2 is SVGIG in the germline V gene (reference sequence). V gave up 1 base and J gave up 0 bases, with 11 bases separating them. This CDR3 contains 15 residues. CDR3 sequence reads: CAWSGVAASTDTQYF. CDR3 coding DNA: TGTGCCTGGAGTGGGGTAGCGGCTAGCACAGATACGCAGTATTTT.

This clone has just a few counts. The V and J genes are TRBV30 and TRBJ2-6; unclear D gene. The CDR3 has 12 amino acids. Trimming stripped 5 bases from V and 3 bases from J, with 5 bases between. Germline V CDR1 and CDR2: GTSNPN, SVGIG (reference sequence). The CDR3 reads CAWDIGANVLTF. The CDR3 coding sequence is TGTGCCTGGGACATTGGGGCCAACGTCCTGACTTTC.

This clone was found a few times. This chain uses TRBV4-2 with TRBJ2-7; D ambiguous. The CDR3 totals 11 residues. V was shortened by 3 bases and J by 7 bases, with 7 bases between the two germline ends. The germline gives CDR1 LGHNA, CDR2 YNFKEQ. The CDR3 here is CASSHIGEQYF. The DNA for the CDR3 is TGTGCCAGCAGCCATATCGGGGAGCAGTACTTC.

This chain connects TRBV28 to TRBJ2-5, with 7 bases matching TRBD2. Germline V lookup: CDR1 MDHEN, CDR2 SYDVKM. The CDR3 is made up of 14 amino acids. J gave up 5 bases and V 5 bases, and 8 bases lay outside the gene matches. The CDR3, as DNA: TGTGCCAGCAGTCCGCCCCGACTAGCCGAGACCCAGTACTTC. Its translation: CASSPPRLAETQYF.

J is TRBJ2-3 and V is TRBV29-1; 7 bases are a match to TRBD2. V trimming: 6 bases; J trimming: 5 bases; junction bases outside the gene matches: 8. The CDR3 has 13 amino acids. Germline-derived CDR1 and CDR2 are SQVTM and ANQGSEA. This CDR3 reads CSVRTSLRDTQYF. The CDR3 nucleotides read TGCAGCGTCCGGACTAGTTTACGAGATACGCAGTATTTT.

This clone was detected a few times. V usage is TRBV5-1 and J usage is TRBJ2-5; TRBD2 is a possible D gene (5 bases). This CDR3 is 15 amino acids long. Germline CDR1 is SGHRS and CDR2 is YFSETQ. V dropped 0 bases and J dropped 4 bases, with 13 bases sitting between them. The CDR3 spells CASSLVPGSVETQYF. CDR3 DNA sequence: TGCGCCAGCAGCTTGGTACCGGGGTCGGTAGAGACCCAGTACTTC.

The chain recombines TRBV9 with TRBJ2-5; D possibly corresponds to TRBD1 (6 bases). CDR1 and CDR2 from the germline V gene are SGDLS and YYNGEE. V dropped 0 bases and J dropped 5 bases, with 11 bases sitting between them. The CDR3 totals 14 residues. In DNA form, the CDR3 reads TGTGCCAGCAGCGTAGAGAGTAGGGGGGAGACCCAGTACTTC. Its translation is CASSVESRGETQYF.

This clone occurred a few times. The CDR3 spells CASSPIGFSGELFF. For the CDR3, the DNA is TGCGCCAGCAGCCCGATCGGGTTTTCCGGGGAGCTGTTTTTT. J is TRBJ2-2 and V is TRBV4-3; D gene uncertain. This CDR3 region has 14 residues. V lost 4 bases to trimming and J lost 6 bases, with 12 bases between them. Germline values: CDR1 LGHNA, CDR2 YSLEER.

The chain links TRBV2 to TRBJ1-2; D is undetermined. Germline V lookup: CDR1 SNHLY, CDR2 FYNNEI. Trimming took 3 bases from V and 13 from J, leaving 12 bases between them. This CDR3 comprises 11 residues. For the CDR3, the DNA is TGTGCCAGCAGTGAGAGGGCTCTGCGCACCTTC. Protein: CASSERALRTF.

This chain connects TRBV28 to TRBJ2-3; 11 bases are shared with TRBD1. Germline-derived CDR1 and CDR2 are MDHEN and SYDVKM. CDR3 size: 14 residues. Germline trimming cut 4 bases from V and 4 bases from J; bases unmatched to any gene: 1. CDR3 coding DNA: TGTGCCAGCAGTTCGGGACAGGGGGCAGATACGCAGTATTTT. Its translation: CASSSGQGADTQYF. The whole variable domain, filled in from reference TRBV28 and TRBJ2-3, reads DVKVTQSSRYLVKRTGEKVFLECVQDMDHENMFWYRQDPGLGLRLIYFSYDVKMKEKGDIPEGYSVSREKKERFSLILESASTNQTSMYLCASSSGQGADTQYFGPGTRLTVL.

The genes are TRBV12-5 and TRBJ2-2; a weak D match, TRBD1 (5 bases). V was cut by 3 bases and J by 6 bases, with 8 bases left in between. The length of the CDR3 is 13 residues. CDR1 and CDR2 from the germline V gene are LGHNT and FRNRAP. The CDR3 is CASGLHRSGELFF. CDR3 in DNA: TGTGCTAGTGGTTTACACAGGTCCGGGGAGCTGTTTTTT.